This T cell receptor beta chain emerged from a study of cytomegalovirus exposure and HLA in healthy donors (dated by TCRdb to 2016 to 2017). Looking at the study overall: According to an earlier analysis of several hundred of the donors, 150 million to 200 million T cells yielded roughly 110 million unique TCR beta sequences and approximately 300 Gb of sequence data. Roughly 300 gigabases of sequencing data and 70 million to 100 million unique TCR sequences made up an early release that covered 500 to 700 HLA-typed donors. The genetic ancestry cluster associated with self-reported Caucasian donors included about four fifths of the roughly 410 genotyped donors. The study was designed to test whether signatures of past pathogen exposure could be identified by cataloging public T cell receptors. The study used immunosequencing to profile the T cell repertoires of around 600 subjects and linked those repertoires to cytomegalovirus serostatus. A separate validation cohort of 90 to 150 different subjects was used in addition to the approximately 610-subject first cohort. To predict cytomegalovirus infection status, the study combined high-throughput TCR immunosequencing, statistical association of individual TCRs with disease status, and machine learning. A later analysis re-analyzed previously published TCR beta repertoires from 600 to 850 donors and added high-resolution HLA genotyping to study TCR occurrence patterns. In the later analysis, no new phenotypic data were used to find candidate immune exposures; instead, reliance was placed on TCR beta sequences and their occurrence across donors. An earlier analysis of a few hundred of the donors applied high-throughput TCR beta sequencing to assess whether each TCR beta V gene segment acted as functional or pseudogenic. Donor age, sex, ethnicity and CMV serostatus were collected together with the repertoire data. In a later genetic analysis, genome-wide SNP genotypes for about 55% of the roughly 670 donors were used, and that subset was treated as a discovery cohort. All discovery cohort repertoires had been generated using a single sequencing platform. Both class I and class II loci were covered by HLA typing, at four-digit resolution. The number of typed donors differed by locus: roughly 629-630 for A, B, C, DRB1 and DQB1; approximately 520 for DQA1; fewer than 610 for DPA1; and roughly 450 for DPB1. A handful of DR-DQ haplotypes were handled as single units for association and clustering because linkage in the cohort was strong. Across approximately 420 genotyped donors of the cohort, an average of about 220,000 unique TCR beta nucleotide sequences per donor were sequenced, and roughly 18% of those sequences were non-productive. Points the paper makes about the study in general: While some public TCRs were present in many individuals, most TCR sequences turned up only very rarely across donors. Compared with equally common non-associated chains, HLA-associated TCR beta chains in a later analysis were more clonally expanded and had lower generation probabilities. Because some donors lacked HLA typing at each locus, the association tests relied only on the typed subset. Specific HLA alleles were associated with 15,000 to 20,000 TCR beta sequences at a false discovery rate of 0.05 in a later analysis. A cluster of highly shared sequence variants was judged likely to be a technical artifact of the sequencing pipeline. The 87-base-pair reads could not distinguish some IMGT-functional V segments, including TRBV6-2 and TRBV6-3, so those segments were excluded. A further reported finding was that TCR beta sequences accurately predicted the HLA-A and HLA-B alleles for most subjects in the first cohort. An earlier analysis of approximately 600 of the donors showed that most TCR beta V segments appeared in productive rearrangements either about 90% or about 30% of the time, which broadly matched IMGT annotations. The authors suggested that the approach could potentially be generalized to other disease states and immunological phenotypes. Because counts were too low, seventeen rarely observed V segments, including chromosome 9 orphons, were left out of the earlier analysis of 587 of the donors. The only immune exposure information available for the cohort was CMV serostatus. According to a later genetic analysis, donors in an Asian-associated ancestry cluster had fewer N-insertions in productive TCRs than the approximately 650-donor mean. The classifier was reported to diagnose cytomegalovirus status with high specificity and sensitivity in both the original cohort and the validation cohort. A later analysis found that TCR association rates varied across HLA loci, with DRB1 alleles showing the most associated TCRs and HLA-C alleles the fewest. Correlated functional status among segregating V segments might be attributable to linkage disequilibrium, but an unknown experimental factor could not be ruled out. Sequencing depth was assumed to be roughly uniform across donors in the presence/absence analyses, though that assumption may not hold. An association between a missense DCLRE1C variant and V-gene and J-gene trimming of TCR beta chains was found in a later genetic analysis and replicated in an independent cohort. In a later analysis, most CMV-associated TCR beta chains were found to appear HLA-restricted, with HLA associations seemingly driven largely by CMV exposure. The study listed 150 to 200 TCR beta chains as associated with cytomegalovirus. When HLA alleles, especially DR and DQ, strongly co-occurred, TCR associations were difficult to assign to individual alleles. In vitro tests confirmed that a few of the cytomegalovirus-associated TCR beta chains recognize cytomegalovirus antigens. According to a later analysis, parvovirus B19, influenza, CMV and Epstein-Barr virus appeared linked to several top co-occurrence clusters. Only TCR beta chains were sequenced in this cohort, and the absence of alpha or paired-chain data limited detectable features.

The cohort comprised approximately 700 healthy bone marrow donors. Cohort members were all nominally healthy when sampled, although unrecorded immune exposures were likely present. The donor tested CMV seronegative and was one of the 352 seronegative cohort members. Each donor provided a peripheral blood sample, and peripheral blood mononuclear cells were used for TCR beta sequencing. The Qiagen DNeasy Blood Extraction Kit was used to extract genomic DNA from the blood cell samples. About this clone itself: Its target antigen remains unknown. No base-level quality is on record; no much larger clone is a single base apart.

Its CDR3 holds 18 amino acids, cysteine through phenylalanine. Solely the CDR3 DNA is kept, with 54 bases framed from the first base. The CDR1 and CDR2 encoded by the germline V gene are SGHTA and FQGNSA. After removal of 5 bases from V and 3 bases from J, the junction retains 14 bases not matched to a gene. The library was produced with the immunoSEQ multiplex PCR assay. The multiplex PCR relied on a mix of 60 forward primers for TCR Vbeta segments and 13 reverse primers for TCR Jbeta segments. The CDR3 region of rearranged TCR beta genes was amplified from genomic DNA by a multiplex PCR assay. On the Illumina HiSeq System, the amplified TCR beta libraries were sequenced as 87-base-pair reads. The authors processed their data as follows. A later analysis tallied roughly 76 million unique TCR beta chains across the 640 or so repertoires, and around 12 million of those chains were shared by two or more donors. Raw reads were error-corrected and collapsed into unique sequences with a nearest-neighbor algorithm that merged closely related sequences to remove PCR and sequencing errors. To assign V, D and J gene segments, CDR3 sequences were aligned to IMGT reference sequences. For a sequence to be retained, a match of at least six nucleotides was required to both a V gene segment and a J gene segment. A rearrangement counted as productive if the CDR3 had no stop codons and remained in frame with V and J, and every other rearrangement counted as non-productive. Following IMGT convention, CDR3 was defined as the stretch from the second conserved V-encoded cysteine to the conserved J-encoded phenylalanine. The earlier analysis of about 620 of the donors excluded sequences that lacked an unambiguous match to a single V gene segment. An earlier analysis of some 610 of the donors called V segments functional above 56.7% productive rearrangements and segregating when the between-donor standard deviation exceeded 5%. To diagnose cytomegalovirus status from the catalog of TCR beta chain sequences, a statistical classification framework was built. A later analysis assigned V and J genes by comparing TCR nucleotide sequences with IMGT/GENE-DB human TR gene sequences. The TCRdist pipeline was used in a later analysis to assign CDR3 sequences and most-parsimonious VDJ recombination scenarios. In a later analysis, each TCR beta chain was defined by its CDR3 amino acid sequence together with its V-gene family, and reads lacking a unique V-gene family were excluded. To address suspected cross-contamination and a sequencing artifact, a later analysis removed 592 highly shared, low-generation-probability nucleotide sequences. For each public chain, a later analysis derived a clonal expansion index from normalized ranks of inferred template counts within each repertoire. In a later analysis, generation probabilities were computed using a VDJ recombination model fitted to out-of-frame rearrangements, and the results were checked against IGoR. In a later analysis, hypergeometric tests were used to score TCR-TCR, TCR-HLA and TCR-CMV co-occurrence, with a repertoire-size bias correction applied to TCR pairs. To estimate false discovery rates, a later analysis permuted the HLA or CMV assignments 20 times. In a later analysis, co-occurring TCRs were grouped using DBSCAN, with TCRdist sequence similarity added in when clustering inside HLA-allele-positive subsets. Co-occurrence clustering excluded repertoires with fewer than 30,000 or more than 120,000 public chains, plus five with anomalous nucleotide sharing. TCRdb retrieved this table from immuneACCESS and kept in-frame rearrangements only. Not all clones are present; in checked studies, unresolved V genes account for under half, and no reason is known for the remainder. D and trimming were read from the DNA, whereas the V and J calls and clone size are those reported in that table. This sample holds roughly 100,000 clones; approximately 78% were observed only once. Approximately 0.8% of the sample is taken by the ten largest.

The sequence joins TRBV7-2 to TRBJ2-1, with 9 bases in between that match TRBD1. The sequenced sample was PBMCs. The TCR comes from a woman aged 60 to 75 in good health and CMV-seronegative. The nucleotides read TGTGCCAGCAGCCCCGAAGGCTGGACAGGGGCCCTCTACAATGAGCAGTTCTTC. Its protein is CASSPEGWTGALYNEQFF.